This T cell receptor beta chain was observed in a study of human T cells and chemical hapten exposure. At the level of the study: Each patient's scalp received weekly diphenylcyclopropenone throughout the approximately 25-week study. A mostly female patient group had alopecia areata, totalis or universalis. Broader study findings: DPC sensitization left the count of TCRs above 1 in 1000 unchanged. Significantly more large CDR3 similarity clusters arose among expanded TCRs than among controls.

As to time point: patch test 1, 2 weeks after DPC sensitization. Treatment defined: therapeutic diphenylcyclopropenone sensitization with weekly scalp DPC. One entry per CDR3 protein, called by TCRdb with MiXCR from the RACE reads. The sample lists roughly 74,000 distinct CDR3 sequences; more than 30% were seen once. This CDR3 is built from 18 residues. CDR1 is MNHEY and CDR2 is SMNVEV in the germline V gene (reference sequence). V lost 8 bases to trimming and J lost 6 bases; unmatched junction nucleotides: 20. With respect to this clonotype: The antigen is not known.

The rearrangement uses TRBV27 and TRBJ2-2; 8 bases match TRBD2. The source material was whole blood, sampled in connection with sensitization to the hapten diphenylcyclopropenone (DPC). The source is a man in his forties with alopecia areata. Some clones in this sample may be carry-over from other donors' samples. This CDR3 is CASSNRRTSGQEAGELFF. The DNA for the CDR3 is TGTGCCAGCTCCAATCGCCGTACTAGCGGTCAAGAGGCCGGGGAGCTGTTTTTT.